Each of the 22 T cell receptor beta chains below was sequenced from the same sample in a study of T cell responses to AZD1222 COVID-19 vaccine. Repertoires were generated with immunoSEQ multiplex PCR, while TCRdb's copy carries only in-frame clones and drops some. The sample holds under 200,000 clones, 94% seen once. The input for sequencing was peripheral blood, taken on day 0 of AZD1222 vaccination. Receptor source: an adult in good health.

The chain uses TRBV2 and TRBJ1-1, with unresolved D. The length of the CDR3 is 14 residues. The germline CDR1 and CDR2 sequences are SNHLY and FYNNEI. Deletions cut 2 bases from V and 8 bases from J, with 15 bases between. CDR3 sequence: CASSEKARASEAFF. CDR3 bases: TGTGCCAGCAGTGAAAAGGCCCGGGCATCCGAAGCTTTCTTT.

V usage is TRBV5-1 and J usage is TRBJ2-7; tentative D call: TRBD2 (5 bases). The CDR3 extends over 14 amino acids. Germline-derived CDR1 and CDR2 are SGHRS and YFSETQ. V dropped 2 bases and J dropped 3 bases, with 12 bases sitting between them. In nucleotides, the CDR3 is TGCGCCAGCAGCTTACCGGGAAAAGACTACGAGCAGTACTTC. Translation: CASSLPGKDYEQYF.

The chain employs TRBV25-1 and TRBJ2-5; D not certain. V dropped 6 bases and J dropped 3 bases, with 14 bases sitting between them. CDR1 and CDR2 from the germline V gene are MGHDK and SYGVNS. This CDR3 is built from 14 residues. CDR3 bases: TGTGCCAGCAGCCCTGAGTGGGCCGAAGAGACCCAGTACTTC. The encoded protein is CASSPEWAEETQYF.

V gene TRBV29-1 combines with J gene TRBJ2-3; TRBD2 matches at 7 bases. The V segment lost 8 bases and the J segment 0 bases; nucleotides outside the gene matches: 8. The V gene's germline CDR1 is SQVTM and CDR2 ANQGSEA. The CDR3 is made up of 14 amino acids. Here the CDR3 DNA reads TGCAGCACTAGCGCTGGGATCAGCACAGATACGCAGTATTTT. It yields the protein CSTSAGISTDTQYF.

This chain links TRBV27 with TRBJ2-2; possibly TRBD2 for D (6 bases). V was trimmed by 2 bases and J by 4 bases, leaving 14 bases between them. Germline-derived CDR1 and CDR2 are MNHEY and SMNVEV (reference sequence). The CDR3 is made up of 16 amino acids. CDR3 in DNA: TGTGCCAGCAGTTTAGCGGGGAGGACACTCACCGGGGAGCTGTTTTTT. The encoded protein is CASSLAGRTLTGELFF.

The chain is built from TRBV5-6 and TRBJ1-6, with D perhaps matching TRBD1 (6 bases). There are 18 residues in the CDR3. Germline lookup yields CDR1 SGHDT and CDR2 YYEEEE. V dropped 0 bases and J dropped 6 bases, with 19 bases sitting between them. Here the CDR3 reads CASSLVGGRTVTNSPLHF. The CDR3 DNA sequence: TGTGCCAGCAGCTTGGTGGGGGGCAGGACTGTCACTAATTCACCCCTCCACTTT.

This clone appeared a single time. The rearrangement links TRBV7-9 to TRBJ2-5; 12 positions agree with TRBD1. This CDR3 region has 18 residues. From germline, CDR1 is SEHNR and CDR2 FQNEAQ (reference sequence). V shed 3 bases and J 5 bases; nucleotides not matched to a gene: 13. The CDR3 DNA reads TGTGCCAGCAGCTTTCGTTACCGGGACAGGGGGCAGGGGGAGACCCAGTACTTC. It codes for CASSFRYRDRGQGETQYF.

As DNA, the CDR3 is TGTGCCAGCAGCCAAGTTGAACTAGCGGGAGTATCGGTAGTGGAGCAGTACTTC. This sequence encodes CASSQVELAGVSVVEQYF. The chain is built from TRBV4-2 and TRBJ2-7, with 11 bases that match TRBD2. J was trimmed by 7 bases and V by 1 base; bases with no gene match: 15. This CDR3 has 18 residues. Germline CDR1 LGHNA, CDR2 YNFKEQ.

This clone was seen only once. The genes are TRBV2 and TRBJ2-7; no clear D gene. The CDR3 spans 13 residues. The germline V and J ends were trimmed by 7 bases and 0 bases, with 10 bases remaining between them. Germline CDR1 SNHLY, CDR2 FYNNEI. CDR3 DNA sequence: TGTGCCAGCACCGACCGTGGCTCCTACGAGCAGTACTTC. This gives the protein CASTDRGSYEQYF.

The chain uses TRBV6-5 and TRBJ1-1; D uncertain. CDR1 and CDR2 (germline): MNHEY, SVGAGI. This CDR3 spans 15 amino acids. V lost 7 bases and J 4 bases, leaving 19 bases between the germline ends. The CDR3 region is CASTFRRLQSTEAFF. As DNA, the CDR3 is TGTGCCAGCACTTTCCGTAGGCTACAAAGCACTGAAGCTTTCTTT.

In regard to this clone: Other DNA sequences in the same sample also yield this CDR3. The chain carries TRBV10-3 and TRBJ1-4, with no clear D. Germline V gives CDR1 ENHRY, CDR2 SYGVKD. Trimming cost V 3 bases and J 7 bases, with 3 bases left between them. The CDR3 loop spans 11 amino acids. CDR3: CAISEGEKLFF. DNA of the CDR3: TGTGCCATCAGTGAAGGTGAAAAACTGTTTTTT.

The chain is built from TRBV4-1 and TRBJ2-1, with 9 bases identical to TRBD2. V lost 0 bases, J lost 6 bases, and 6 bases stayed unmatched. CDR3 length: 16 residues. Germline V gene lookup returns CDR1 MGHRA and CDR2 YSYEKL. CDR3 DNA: TGCGCCAGCAGCCAAGAGTTACTAGCGGGTGGCAATGAGCAGTTCTTC. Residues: CASSQELLAGGNEQFF.

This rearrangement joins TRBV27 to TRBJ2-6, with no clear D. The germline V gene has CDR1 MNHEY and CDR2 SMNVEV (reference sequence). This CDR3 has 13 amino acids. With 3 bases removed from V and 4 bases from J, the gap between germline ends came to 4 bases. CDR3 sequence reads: CASSFPGANVLTF. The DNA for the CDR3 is TGTGCCAGCAGTTTCCCGGGGGCCAACGTCCTGACTTTC.

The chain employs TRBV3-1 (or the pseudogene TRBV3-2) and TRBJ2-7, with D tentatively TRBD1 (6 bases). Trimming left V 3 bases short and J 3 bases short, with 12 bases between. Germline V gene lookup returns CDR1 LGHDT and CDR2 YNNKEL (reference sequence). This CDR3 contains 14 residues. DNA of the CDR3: TGTGCCAGCAGCCACCCATCGGGACACTACGAGCAGTACTTC. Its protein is CASSHPSGHYEQYF.

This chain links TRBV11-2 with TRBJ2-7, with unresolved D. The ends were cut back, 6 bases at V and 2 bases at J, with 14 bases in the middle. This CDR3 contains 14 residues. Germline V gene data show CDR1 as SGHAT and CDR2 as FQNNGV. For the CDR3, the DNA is TGTGCCAGCAGGCTAGGTAGCCAGACCTACGAGCAGTACTTC. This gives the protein CASRLGSQTYEQYF.

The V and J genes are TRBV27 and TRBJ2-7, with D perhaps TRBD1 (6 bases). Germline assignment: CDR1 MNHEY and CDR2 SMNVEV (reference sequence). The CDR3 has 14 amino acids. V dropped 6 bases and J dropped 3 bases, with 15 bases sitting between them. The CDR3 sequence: CASRPTGPLYEQYF. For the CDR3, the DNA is TGTGCCAGCAGGCCGACAGGACCCCTCTACGAGCAGTACTTC.

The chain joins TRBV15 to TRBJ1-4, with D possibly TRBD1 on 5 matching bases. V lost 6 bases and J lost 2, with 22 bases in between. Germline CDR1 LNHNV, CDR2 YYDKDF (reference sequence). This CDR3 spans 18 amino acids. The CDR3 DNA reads TGTGCCACCAGTTTGGGGGGGTTCCTCTCCGGCACTAATGAAAAACTGTTTTTT. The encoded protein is CATSLGGFLSGTNEKLFF.

CDR3 amino acids: CASSLEPVGNTIYF. CDR3 bases: TGTGCCAGCAGCTTAGAACCGGTGGGAAACACCATATATTTT. The J gene is TRBJ1-3, the V gene TRBV7-2; D remains ambiguous. Germline loops: CDR1 SGHTA, CDR2 FQGNSA. The germline V and J ends were trimmed by 1 base and 4 bases, with 8 bases remaining between them. CDR3 length: 14 residues.

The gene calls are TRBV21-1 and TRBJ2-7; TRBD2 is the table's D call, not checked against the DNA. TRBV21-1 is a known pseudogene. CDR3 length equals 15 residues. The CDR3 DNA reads TGTGCCAGCAGCAAGGGCCTAGCGGGAAGAGACGAGCAGTACTTC. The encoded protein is CASSKGLAGRDEQYF.

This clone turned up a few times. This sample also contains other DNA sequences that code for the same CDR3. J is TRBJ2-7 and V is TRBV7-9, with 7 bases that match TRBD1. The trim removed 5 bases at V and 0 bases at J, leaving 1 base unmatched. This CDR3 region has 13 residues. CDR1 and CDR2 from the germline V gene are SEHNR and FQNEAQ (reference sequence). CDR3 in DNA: TGTGCCAGCAGCAGGGACAGCTCCTACGAGCAGTACTTC. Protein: CASSRDSSYEQYF.

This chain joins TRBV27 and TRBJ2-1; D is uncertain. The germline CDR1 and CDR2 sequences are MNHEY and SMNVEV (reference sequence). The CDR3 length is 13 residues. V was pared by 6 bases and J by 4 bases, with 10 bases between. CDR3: CASRNSPYNEQFF. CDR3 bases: TGTGCCAGCAGAAACAGTCCTTACAATGAGCAGTTCTTC.

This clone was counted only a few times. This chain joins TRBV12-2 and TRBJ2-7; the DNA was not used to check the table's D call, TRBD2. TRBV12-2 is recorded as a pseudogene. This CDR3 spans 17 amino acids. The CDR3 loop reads CASRLRQPSGNSYEQYF. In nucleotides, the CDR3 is TGTGCAAGTCGCTTACGTCAACCTAGCGGAAACTCCTACGAGCAGTACTTC.